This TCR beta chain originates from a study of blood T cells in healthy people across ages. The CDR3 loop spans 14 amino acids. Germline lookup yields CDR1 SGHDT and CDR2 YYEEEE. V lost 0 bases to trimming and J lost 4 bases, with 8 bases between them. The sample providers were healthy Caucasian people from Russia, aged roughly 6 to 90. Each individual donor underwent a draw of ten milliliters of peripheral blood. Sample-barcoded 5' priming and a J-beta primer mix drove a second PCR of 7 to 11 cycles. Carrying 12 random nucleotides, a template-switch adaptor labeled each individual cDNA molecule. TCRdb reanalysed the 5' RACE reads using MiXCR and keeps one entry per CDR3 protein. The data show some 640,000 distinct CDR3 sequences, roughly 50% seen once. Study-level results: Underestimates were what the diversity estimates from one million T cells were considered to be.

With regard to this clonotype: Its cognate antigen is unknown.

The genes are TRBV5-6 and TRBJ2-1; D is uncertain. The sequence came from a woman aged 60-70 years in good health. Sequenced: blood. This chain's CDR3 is CASSLDSRYNEQFF. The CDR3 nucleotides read TGTGCCAGCAGCTTGGACTCTAGATACAATGAGCAGTTCTTC.